These 21 T cell receptor beta chains share one sample of origin, sequenced in a study of T cells expressing NK-cell markers. Using the 5' RACE reads, TCRdb records one entry per CDR3 protein without DNA. The sample table includes about 380,000 distinct CDR3 sequences. The specimen sequenced was blood T cells: a sorted CD56 or NKG2C T cell subset, CD4+ or CD8+ T cells, or bulk PBMC T cells (not recorded which). These receptors originate from a man aged 18 to 69 in good health.

V gene TRBV6-5 combines with J gene TRBJ2-3; TCRdb gives TRBD2 as the D gene, but with no DNA this cannot be confirmed. Per the germline V gene, CDR1 is MNHEY and CDR2 is SVGAGI. The CDR3 runs 12 residues. CDR3 residues: CASRRGTDTQYF.

This chain links TRBV7-9 with TRBJ1-1; TCRdb returns TRBD1, unconfirmable since there is no DNA. There are 17 residues in the CDR3. The germline V gene encodes CDR1 SEHNR and CDR2 FQNEAQ (reference sequence). CDR3 protein: CASSSYRRVEVNTEAFF.

The chain has TRBV4-2 and TRBJ2-3; TCRdb's D gene call, TRBD2, goes unchecked for lack of DNA. CDR3 length equals 16 residues. The germline CDR1 and CDR2 sequences are LGHNA and YNFKEQ. CDR3 loop: CASSPRGSGGAGTQYF.

J is TRBJ2-1 and V is TRBV3-1; the D gene TCRdb calls, TRBD2, cannot be checked with no DNA. The CDR3 has 18 amino acids. Germline CDR1 LGHDT, CDR2 YNNKEL (reference sequence). This CDR3 reads CASSRRASGVGSYNEQFF.

The V gene is TRBV21-1, the J gene TRBJ2-2; as DNA is missing, the TRBD2 call by TCRdb cannot be tested. TRBV21-1 is designated a pseudogene. CDR3 length equals 16 residues. CDR3: CASSGTSGGKTGELFF.

The chain has TRBV19 and TRBJ1-1. Germline V gene data show CDR1 as LNHDA and CDR2 as SQIVND (reference sequence). The CDR3 contains 16 residues. The CDR3 region is CASSHPRGGRATEAFF.

V and J are TRBV9 and TRBJ1-2. Per germline, CDR1 SGDLS and CDR2 YYNGEE. This CDR3 region has 17 residues. CDR3 sequence: CASTTTGLSRGNYGYTF.

This rearrangement joins TRBV5-1 to TRBJ1-6; the D call from TCRdb, TRBD1, cannot be confirmed without DNA. The CDR3 covers 16 residues. Germline V gene data show CDR1 as SGHRS and CDR2 as YFSETQ. This CDR3 is CASSPSRGANNSPLHF.

The chain has TRBV7-9 and TRBJ1-4; absent DNA, TCRdb's TRBD1 call cannot be checked. CDR3 length equals 16 residues. From germline, CDR1 is SEHNR and CDR2 FQNEAQ (reference sequence). CDR3 protein: CASSSGQTIEREKLFF.

The chain couples TRBV18 to TRBJ1-5; TCRdb's D call, TRBD1, is unchecked because there is no DNA. The CDR3 extends over 15 amino acids. CDR1 is KGHSH, CDR2 LQKENI, per germline. The CDR3 spells CASSPPDRSNQPQHF.

The chain has TRBV28 and TRBJ2-3. Germline V gives CDR1 MDHEN, CDR2 SYDVKM. This CDR3 region has 14 residues. This CDR3 reads CASAVRSITDTQYF.

The CDR3 loop is CACIRGRHEQYF. The rearrangement uses TRBV19 and TRBJ2-7. Germline V gene data show CDR1 as LNHDA and CDR2 as SQIVND (reference sequence). This CDR3 region has 12 residues. Full variable domain (missing parts from reference TRBV19 and TRBJ2-7): DGGITQSPKYLFRKEGQNVTLSCEQNLNHDAMYWYRQDPGQGLRLIYYSQIVNDFQKGDIAEGYSVSREKKESFPLTVTSAQKNPTAFYLCACIRGRHEQYFGPGTRLTVT.

This sequence joins TRBV25-1 and TRBJ1-1; TCRdb selects TRBD1, and the lack of DNA leaves this call unchecked. CDR1 and CDR2 (germline): MGHDK, SYGVNS. The CDR3 has 16 residues. Here the CDR3 reads CASSAPGQGASTEAFF.

The rearrangement joins TRBV20-1 to TRBJ2-2; there is no DNA to check the TCRdb D call of TRBD1. This CDR3 comprises 14 residues. Germline CDR1 is DFQATT and CDR2 is SNEGSKA (reference sequence). This chain's CDR3 is CSATGTGRAGELFF.

CDR3 in amino acids: CASSPDRYRRNTEAFF. The chain is built from TRBV5-4 and TRBJ1-1; TCRdb selects TRBD1, and the lack of DNA leaves this call unchecked. Germline CDR1 and CDR2: SGHNT and YYREEE (reference sequence). The CDR3 extends over 16 amino acids.

The chain combines TRBV5-6 with TRBJ2-4. This CDR3 contains 15 residues. CDR1 and CDR2 from the germline V gene are SGHDT and YYEEEE. The CDR3: CASSQASLAKNIQYF. Filled out from reference TRBV5-6 and TRBJ2-4, the complete variable domain reads DAGVTQSPTHLIKTRGQQVTLRCSPKSGHDTVSWYQQALGQGPQFIFQYYEEEERQRGNFPDRFSGHQFPNYSSELNVNALLLGDSALYLCASSQASLAKNIQYFGAGTRLSVL.

The V and J genes are TRBV12-3 or TRBV12-4 and TRBJ1-6; the D call of TRBD1 rests on TCRdb alone, since no DNA is present to check it. The CDR3 is 12 residues long. The CDR3: CASSGGHSPLHF.

J is TRBJ2-2 and V is TRBV7-9; without DNA, the TCRdb call of TRBD1 cannot be checked. This CDR3 is 15 amino acids long. Germline V CDR1 and CDR2: SEHNR, FQNEAQ (reference sequence). This CDR3 is CASSRGVSGTGELFF.

V usage is TRBV25-1 and J usage is TRBJ2-3. Germline loops: CDR1 MGHDK, CDR2 SYGVNS. CDR3 length: 12 amino acids. CDR3 in amino acids: CASSDVFADRYF.

The chain couples TRBV5-1 to TRBJ1-2; the TRBD1 assignment by TCRdb is unverifiable without DNA. CDR1 SGHRS and CDR2 YFSETQ come from the germline V gene. This CDR3 has 16 amino acids. The CDR3 reads CASSLSGTGAYYGYTF.

The chain has TRBV4-1 and TRBJ1-1; TCRdb returns TRBD1, unconfirmable since there is no DNA. CDR3 length: 13 residues. Germline V gene sequence: CDR1 MGHRA, CDR2 YSYEKL. The CDR3 loop is CASSQVVWGKAFF.